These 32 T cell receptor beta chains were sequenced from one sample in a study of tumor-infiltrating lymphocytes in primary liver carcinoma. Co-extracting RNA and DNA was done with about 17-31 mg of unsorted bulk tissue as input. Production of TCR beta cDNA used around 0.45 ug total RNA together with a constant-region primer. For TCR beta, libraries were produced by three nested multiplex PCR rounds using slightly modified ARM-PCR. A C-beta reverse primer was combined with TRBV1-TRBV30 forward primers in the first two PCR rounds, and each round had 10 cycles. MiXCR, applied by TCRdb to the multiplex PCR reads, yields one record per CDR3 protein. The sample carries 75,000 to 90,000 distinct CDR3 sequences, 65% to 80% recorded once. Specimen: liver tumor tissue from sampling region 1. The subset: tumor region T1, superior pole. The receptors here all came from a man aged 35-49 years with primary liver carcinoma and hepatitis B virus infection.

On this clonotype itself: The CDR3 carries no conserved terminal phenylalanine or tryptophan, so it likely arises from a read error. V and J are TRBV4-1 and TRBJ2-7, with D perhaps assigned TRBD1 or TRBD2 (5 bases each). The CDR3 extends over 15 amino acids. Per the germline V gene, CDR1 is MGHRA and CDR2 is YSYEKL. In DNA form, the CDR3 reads TGCGCAAGCAGCCAAGAAAGGGACCGTAGGTACGAGCAGTACTAC. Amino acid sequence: CASSQERDRRYEQYY.

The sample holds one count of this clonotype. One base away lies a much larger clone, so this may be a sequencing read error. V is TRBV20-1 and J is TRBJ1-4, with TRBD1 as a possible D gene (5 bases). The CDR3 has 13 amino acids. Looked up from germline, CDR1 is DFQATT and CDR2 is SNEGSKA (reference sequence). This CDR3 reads CSTRGDQVEKLFF. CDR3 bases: TGCAGTACTAGGGGTGATCAAGTCGAAAAACTGTTTTTT.

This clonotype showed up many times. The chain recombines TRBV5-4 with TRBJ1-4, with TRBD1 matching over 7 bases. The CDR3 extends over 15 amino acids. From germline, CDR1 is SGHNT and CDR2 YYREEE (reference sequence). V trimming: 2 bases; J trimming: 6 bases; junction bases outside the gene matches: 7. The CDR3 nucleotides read TGTGCCAGCAGCTTTACAGGGGCAGGACATGAAAAACTGTTTTTT. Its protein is CASSFTGAGHEKLFF.

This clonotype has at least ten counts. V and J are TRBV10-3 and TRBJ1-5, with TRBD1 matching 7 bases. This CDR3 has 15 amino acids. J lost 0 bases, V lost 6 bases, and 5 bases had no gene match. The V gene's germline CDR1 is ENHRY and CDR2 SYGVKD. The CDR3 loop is CAISSHRGSNQPQHF. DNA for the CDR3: TGTGCCATCAGCTCACACAGGGGTAGCAATCAGCCCCAGCATTTT.

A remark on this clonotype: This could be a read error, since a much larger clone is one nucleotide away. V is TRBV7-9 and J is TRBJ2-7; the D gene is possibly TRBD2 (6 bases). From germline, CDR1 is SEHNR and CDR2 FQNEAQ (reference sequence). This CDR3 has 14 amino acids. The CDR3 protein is CASSLAGAGSEQHF. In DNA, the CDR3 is TGTGCCAGCAGCTTAGCTGGGGCCGGGAGCGAGCAGCACTTC.

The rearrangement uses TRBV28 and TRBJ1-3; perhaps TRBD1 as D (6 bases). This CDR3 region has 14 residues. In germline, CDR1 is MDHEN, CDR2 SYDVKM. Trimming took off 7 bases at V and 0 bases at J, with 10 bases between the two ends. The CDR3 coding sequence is TGTGCCAGCATGGGACACGACTCTGGAAACACCATATATTTT. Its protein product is CASMGHDSGNTIYF.

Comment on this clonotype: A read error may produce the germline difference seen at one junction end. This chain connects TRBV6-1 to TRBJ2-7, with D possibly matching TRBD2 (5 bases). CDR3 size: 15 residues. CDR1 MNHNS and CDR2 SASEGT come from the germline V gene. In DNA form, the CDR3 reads TGTGGCAGCAGTGTAATGGCACACCGGGGTGACGAACAGTACTTC. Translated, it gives CGSSVMAHRGDEQYF.

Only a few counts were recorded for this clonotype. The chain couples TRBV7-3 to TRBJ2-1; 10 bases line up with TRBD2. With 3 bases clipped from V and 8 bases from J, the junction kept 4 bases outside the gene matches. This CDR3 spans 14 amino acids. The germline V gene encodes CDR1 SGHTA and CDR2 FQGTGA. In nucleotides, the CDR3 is TGTGCCAGCAGCTTCACCGGGACTAGCGATGAGCAGTTCTTC. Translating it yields CASSFTGTSDEQFF. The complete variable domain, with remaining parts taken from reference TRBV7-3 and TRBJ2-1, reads GAGVSQTPSNKVTEKGKYVELRCDPISGHTALYWYRQSLGQGPEFLIYFQGTGAADDSGLPNDRFFAVRPEGSVSTLKIQRTERGDSAVYLCASSFTGTSDEQFFGPGTRLTVL.

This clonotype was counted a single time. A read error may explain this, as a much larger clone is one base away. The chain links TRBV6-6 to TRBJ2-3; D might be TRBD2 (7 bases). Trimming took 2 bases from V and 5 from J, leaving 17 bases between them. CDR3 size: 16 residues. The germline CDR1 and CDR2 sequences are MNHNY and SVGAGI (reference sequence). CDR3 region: CASSYGGWEGGDTQYF. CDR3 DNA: TGTGCCAGCAGTTACGGAGGGTGGGAGGGGGGAGATACGCAGTATTTT.

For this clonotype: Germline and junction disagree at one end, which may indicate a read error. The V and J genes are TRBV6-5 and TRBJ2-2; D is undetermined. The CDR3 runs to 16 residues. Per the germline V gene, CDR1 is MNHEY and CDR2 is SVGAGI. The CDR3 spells CAGSYSPGLGSGELFF. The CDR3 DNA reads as TGTGCCGGCAGTTACTCGCCAGGCCTTGGGTCCGGGGAGCTGTTTTTT.

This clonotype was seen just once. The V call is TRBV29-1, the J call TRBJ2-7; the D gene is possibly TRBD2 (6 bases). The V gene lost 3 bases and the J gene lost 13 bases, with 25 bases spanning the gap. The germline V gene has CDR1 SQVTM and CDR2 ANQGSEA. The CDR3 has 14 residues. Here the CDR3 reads CSVDRSTGSGELYF. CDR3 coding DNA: TGCAGCGTTGATCGCTCTACCGGGAGTGGCGAGCTATACTTC.

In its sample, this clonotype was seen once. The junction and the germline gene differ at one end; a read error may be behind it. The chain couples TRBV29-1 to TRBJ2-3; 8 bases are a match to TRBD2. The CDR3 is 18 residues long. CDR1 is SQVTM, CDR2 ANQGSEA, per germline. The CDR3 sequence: CSGGQALSGSGATDMQYF. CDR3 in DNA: TGCAGCGGTGGACAAGCGCTAAGCGGGAGCGGCGCCACAGATATGCAGTATTTT.

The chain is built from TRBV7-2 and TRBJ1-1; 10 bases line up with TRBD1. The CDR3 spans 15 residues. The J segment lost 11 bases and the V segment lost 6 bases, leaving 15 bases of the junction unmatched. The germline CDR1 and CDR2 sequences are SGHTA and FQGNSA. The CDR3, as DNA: TGTGCCAGCAGTTCCAGACAGGGGGCGAGGCTCGATGCTTTCTTT. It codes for CASSSRQGARLDAFF.

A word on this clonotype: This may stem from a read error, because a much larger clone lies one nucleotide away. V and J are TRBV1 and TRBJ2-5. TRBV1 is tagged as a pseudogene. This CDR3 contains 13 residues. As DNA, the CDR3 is TGCACCAGCAGTCACGACATACAAGAGACCCAGTGCTTC. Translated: CTSSHDIQETQCF.

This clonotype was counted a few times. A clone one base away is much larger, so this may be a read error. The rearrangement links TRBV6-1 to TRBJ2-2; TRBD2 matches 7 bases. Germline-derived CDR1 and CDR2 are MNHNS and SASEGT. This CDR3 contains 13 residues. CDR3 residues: CTSSEWGGGELFF. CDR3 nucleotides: TGTACCAGCAGTGAATGGGGGGGCGGGGAGCTGTTTTTT.

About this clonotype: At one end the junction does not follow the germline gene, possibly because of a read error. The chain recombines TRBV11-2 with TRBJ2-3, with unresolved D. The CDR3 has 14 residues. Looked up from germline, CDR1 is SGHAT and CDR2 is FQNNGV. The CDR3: CVSSPGSPSVTQYF. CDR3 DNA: TGTGTCAGCAGCCCGGGCTCCCCGTCAGTTACGCAGTATTTC.

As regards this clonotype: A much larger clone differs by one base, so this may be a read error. The CDR3 nucleotides are TGTGCCAGCATCCCACCCCTGCAGGGGAGCAATCAGCCCCAGCATTTT. Amino acids: CASIPPLQGSNQPQHF. The chain joins TRBV28 to TRBJ1-5; possible D gene TRBD1, 6 bases. This CDR3 has 16 amino acids. Germline assignment: CDR1 MDHEN and CDR2 SYDVKM. V was pared by 7 bases and J by 1 base, with 17 bases between. Combining the CDR3 with reference TRBV28 and TRBJ1-5 gives the whole variable domain DVKVTQSSRYLVKRTGEKVFLECVQDMDHENMFWYRQDPGLGLRLIYFSYDVKMKEKGDIPEGYSVSREKKERFSLILESASTNQTSMYLCASIPPLQGSNQPQHFGDGTRLSIL.

The DNA of the CDR3 is TGTGCCAGCAGTAAACTTAGCGGTACAAACACCAGGAAGCTGTTTTTT. This sequence encodes CASSKLSGTNTRKLFF. This chain uses TRBV6-5 with TRBJ2-2; D is perhaps TRBD2 (6 bases). CDR3 length: 16 amino acids. In germline, CDR1 is MNHEY, CDR2 SVGAGI. V was pared by 5 bases and J by 12 bases, with 25 bases between.

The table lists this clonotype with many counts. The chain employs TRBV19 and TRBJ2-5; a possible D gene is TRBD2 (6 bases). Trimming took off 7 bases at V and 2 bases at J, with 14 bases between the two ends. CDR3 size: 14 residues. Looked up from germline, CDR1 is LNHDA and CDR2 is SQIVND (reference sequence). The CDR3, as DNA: TGTGCCAGTACTCCCCCGGGGAGGCAAGAGACCCAGTACTTC. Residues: CASTPPGRQETQYF.

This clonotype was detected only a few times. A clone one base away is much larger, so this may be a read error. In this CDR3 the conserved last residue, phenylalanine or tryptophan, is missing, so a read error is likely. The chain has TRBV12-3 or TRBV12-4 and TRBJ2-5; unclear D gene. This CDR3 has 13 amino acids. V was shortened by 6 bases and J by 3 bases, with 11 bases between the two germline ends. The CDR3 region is CASSRTTKETQYS. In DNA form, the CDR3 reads TGTGCCAGCAGCCGTACTACAAAAGAGACCCAGTACTCC.

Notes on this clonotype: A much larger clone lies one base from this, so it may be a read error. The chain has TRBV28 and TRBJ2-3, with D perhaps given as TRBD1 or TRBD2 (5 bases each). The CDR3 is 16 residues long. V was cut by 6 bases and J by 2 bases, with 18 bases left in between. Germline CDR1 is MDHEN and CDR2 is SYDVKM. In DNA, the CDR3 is TGTGCCAGCAGGGGTTGGAAGAGGGGAGCCACAGATACGCAGTATTTT. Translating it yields CASRGWKRGATDTQYF.

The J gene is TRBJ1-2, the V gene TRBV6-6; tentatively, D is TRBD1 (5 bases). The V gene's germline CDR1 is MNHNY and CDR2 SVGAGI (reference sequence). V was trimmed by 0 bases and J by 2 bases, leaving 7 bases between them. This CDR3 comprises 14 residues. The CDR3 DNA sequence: TGTGCCAGCAGTTACTCGGGGCAGAACTATGGCTACACCTTC. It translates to CASSYSGQNYGYTF.

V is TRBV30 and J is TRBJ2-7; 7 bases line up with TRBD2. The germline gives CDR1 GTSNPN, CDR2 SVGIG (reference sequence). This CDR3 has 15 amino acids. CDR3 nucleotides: TGTCCATGGAGTCCATGGGCGGGAGTGTCCTACGAGCAGTACTTC. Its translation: CPWSPWAGVSYEQYF.

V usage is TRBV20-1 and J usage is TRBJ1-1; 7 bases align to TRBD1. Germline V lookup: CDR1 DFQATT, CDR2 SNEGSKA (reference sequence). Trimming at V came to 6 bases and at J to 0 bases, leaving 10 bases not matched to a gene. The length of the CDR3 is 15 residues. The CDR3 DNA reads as TGCAGTGCCCGGGACAGTCGTTCAATGAACACTGAAGCTTTCTTT. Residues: CSARDSRSMNTEAFF.

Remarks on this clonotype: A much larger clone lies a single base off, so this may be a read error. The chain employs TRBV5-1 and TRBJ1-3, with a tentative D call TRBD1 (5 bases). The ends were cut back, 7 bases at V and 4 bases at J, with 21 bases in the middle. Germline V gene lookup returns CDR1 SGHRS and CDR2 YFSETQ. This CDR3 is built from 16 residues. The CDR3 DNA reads TGCGCCAGCTGCCACACGGGAGGGGCGTTGGGAAACACCATATATTTT. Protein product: CASCHTGGALGNTIYF.

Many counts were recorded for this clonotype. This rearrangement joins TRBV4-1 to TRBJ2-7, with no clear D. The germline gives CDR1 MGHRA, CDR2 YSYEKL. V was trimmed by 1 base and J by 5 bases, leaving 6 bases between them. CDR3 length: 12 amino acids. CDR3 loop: CASSQVRDEQYF. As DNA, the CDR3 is TGCGCCAGCAGCCAAGTTAGGGACGAGCAGTACTTC.

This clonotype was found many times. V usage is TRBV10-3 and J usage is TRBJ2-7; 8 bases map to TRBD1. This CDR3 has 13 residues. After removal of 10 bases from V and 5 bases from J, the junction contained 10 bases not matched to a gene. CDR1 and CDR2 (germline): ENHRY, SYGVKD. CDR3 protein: CATNRDRSHEQYF. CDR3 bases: TGTGCCACGAATCGGGACAGGAGTCACGAGCAGTACTTC.

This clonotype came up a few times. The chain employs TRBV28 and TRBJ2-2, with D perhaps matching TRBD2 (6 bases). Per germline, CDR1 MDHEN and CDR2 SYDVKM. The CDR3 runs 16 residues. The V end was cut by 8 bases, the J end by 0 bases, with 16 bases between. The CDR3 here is CASFSPGGANTGELFF. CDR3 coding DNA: TGTGCCAGCTTTAGTCCGGGCGGGGCGAACACCGGGGAGCTGTTTTTT.

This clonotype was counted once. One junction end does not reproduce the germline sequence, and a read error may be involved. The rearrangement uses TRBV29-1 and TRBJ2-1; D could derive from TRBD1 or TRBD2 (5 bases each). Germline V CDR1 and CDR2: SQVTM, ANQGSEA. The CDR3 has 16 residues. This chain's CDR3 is CSVEPLSNGTYIEQFF. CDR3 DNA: TGCAGCGTTGAACCCCTGTCTAACGGGACCTACATTGAGCAGTTCTTC.

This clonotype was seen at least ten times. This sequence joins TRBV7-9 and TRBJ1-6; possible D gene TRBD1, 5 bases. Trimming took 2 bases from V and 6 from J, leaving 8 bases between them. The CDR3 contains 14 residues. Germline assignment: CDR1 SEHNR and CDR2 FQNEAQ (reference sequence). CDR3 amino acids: CASSLTDSNSPLHF. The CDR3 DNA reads TGTGCCAGCAGCTTAACCGACAGTAATTCACCCCTCCACTTT.

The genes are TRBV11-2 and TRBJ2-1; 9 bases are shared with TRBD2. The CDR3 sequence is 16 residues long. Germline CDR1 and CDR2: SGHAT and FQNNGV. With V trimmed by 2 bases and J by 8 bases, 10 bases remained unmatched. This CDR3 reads CASSLSVGLAWYEQFF. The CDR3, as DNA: TGTGCCAGCAGCTTATCCGTTGGACTAGCGTGGTATGAGCAGTTCTTC.

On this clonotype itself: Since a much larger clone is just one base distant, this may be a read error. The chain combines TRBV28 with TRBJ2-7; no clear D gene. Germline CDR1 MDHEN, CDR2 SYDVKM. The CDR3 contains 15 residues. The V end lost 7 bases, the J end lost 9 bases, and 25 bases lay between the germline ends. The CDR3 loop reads CASNSVDGSRPSQYF. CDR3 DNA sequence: TGTGCCAGCAATTCGGTTGACGGTTCGAGACCATCGCAGTACTTC.